Below, one TCR beta chain is given with its context. The record originates from a study of blood T cell repertoires in COVID-19. Study-wide background: The United States, Italy and Spain were the sources of the acute and convalescent COVID-19 samples. T cells, B-cell-depleted T cells, or PBMCs provided the cDNA or gDNA that served as material.

V gave up 11 bases and J gave up 1 base, with 13 bases separating them. The germline V gene has CDR1 LNHDA and CDR2 SQIVND (reference sequence). This CDR3 contains 13 residues. Original processing notes: Reference gene primers were amplified, and this amplification served to estimate nucleated cell counts. Repertoires were generated with immunoSEQ multiplex PCR, while TCRdb's copy carries only in-frame clones and drops some. That table is the source of V, J and clone size, and D and trimming were worked out from the DNA. The sample comprises under 300,000 clones, around 84% of which are singletons, and about 1.5% rests with the top ten.

The TCR comes from a woman in her 40s who had recovered from COVID-19. The V gene is TRBV19, the J gene TRBJ2-3; possibly TRBD1 for D (6 bases). Sample: peripheral blood. CDR3 loop: CAVQGSGTDTQYF. Written as DNA, the CDR3 is TGTGCCGTACAGGGCTCCGGCACAGATACGCAGTATTTT.